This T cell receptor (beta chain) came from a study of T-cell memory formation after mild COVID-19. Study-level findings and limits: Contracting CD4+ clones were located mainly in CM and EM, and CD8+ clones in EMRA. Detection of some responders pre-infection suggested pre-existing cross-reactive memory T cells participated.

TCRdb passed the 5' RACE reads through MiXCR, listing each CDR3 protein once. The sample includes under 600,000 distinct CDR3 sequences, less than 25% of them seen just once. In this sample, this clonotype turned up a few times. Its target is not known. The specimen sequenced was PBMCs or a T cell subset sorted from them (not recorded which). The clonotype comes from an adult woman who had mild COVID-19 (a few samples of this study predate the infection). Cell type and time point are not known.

The CDR3, as DNA: TGTGCCAGCAGCTTAGAGGGGGGCAGAAGGAACAATGAGCAGTTCTTC. This gives the protein CASSLEGGRRNNEQFF. J is TRBJ2-1 and V is TRBV7-9, with D perhaps assigned TRBD1 or TRBD2 (6 bases each). Trimming shortened V by 1 base and J by 5 bases, and 15 bases separated the two germline ends. The germline gives CDR1 SEHNR, CDR2 FQNEAQ (reference sequence). This CDR3 spans 16 amino acids.